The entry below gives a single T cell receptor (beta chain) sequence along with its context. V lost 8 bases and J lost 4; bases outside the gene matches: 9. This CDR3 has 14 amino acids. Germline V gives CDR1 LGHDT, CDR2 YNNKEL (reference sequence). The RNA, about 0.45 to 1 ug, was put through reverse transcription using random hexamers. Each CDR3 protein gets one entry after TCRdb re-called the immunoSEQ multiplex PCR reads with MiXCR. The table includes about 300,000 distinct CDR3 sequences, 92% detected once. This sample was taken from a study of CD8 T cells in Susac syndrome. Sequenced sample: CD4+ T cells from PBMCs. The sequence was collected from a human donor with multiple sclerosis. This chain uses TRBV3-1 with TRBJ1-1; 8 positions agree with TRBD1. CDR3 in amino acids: CASLQTGAVTEAFF. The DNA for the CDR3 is TGTGCCAGCCTCCAGACAGGGGCGGTCACTGAAGCTTTCTTT.